The clone carrying this T cell receptor beta chain appeared a few times. Its antigen is as yet unknown. These data come from a study of T cells after yellow fever vaccination. Study-wide background: Fractions of low cell number were prepared using SMART-Seq v4 Ultra Low Input. General study findings and limits: Post-booster reappearance was seen for most primary-vaccination clones (around 96% CD4, roughly 88% CD8). Contamination of FACS-sorted repertoires by abundant clonotypes from the bulk population could occur.

TCRdb fed the 5' RACE reads into MiXCR, producing one record per CDR3 protein. In the table there are 500,000 to 650,000 distinct CDR3 sequences, roughly 12% of which are singletons. CDR3 size: 16 residues. The V end lost 6 bases, the J end lost 6 bases, and 21 bases lay between the germline ends. Germline V lookup: CDR1 MDHEN, CDR2 SYDVKM. The chain combines TRBV28 with TRBJ2-1, with D perhaps given as TRBD1 or TRBD2 (5 bases each). This receptor was taken from a man aged 25 to 40 who received the YFV17D yellow fever vaccine. This material consisted of PBMCs, taken on the day of the yellow fever booster vaccination. CDR3 sequence reads: CASSRVGVRGANEQFF. The CDR3 DNA reads as TGTGCCAGCAGCCGGGTAGGGGTACGAGGGGCCAATGAGCAGTTCTTC.